The clone carrying this TCR beta chain was seen a few times. Its antigen is unknown. TCRdb reprocessed the 5' RACE reads with MiXCR, giving one entry per CDR3 protein. The data hold roughly 310,000 distinct CDR3 sequences, with more than 15% observed a single time. The data were taken from a study of T-cell memory formation after mild COVID-19. The overall study: TCR clusters mostly belonged to single donors.

The germline gives CDR1 MDHEN, CDR2 SYDVKM. Deletions cut 6 bases from V and 4 bases from J, with 7 bases between. The CDR3 spans 12 residues. Study-wide points: CD4+ contracting clones were found mainly in CM and EM, and CD8+ ones in EMRA. Still unconfirmed is whether the second-wave clones peaking on day 37 recognized SARS-CoV-2. The finding that pre-infection memory included some responding clones suggested that cross-reactive memory joined.

J is TRBJ1-5 and V is TRBV28; no definite D call. Sequenced material: PBMCs or a T cell subset sorted from them (not recorded which). This sequence was found in a man aged 18 to 30 who had mild COVID-19 (a few samples of this study predate the infection). Cell type and time point are not known. The CDR3 region has the DNA TGTGCCAGCAGCCTGAAGAATCAGCCCCAGCATTTT. This codes for CASSLKNQPQHF.